This TCR beta chain originates from a study of shared clonotypes between healthy human individuals. Generated by immunoSEQ multiplex PCR, the TCRdb table keeps only in-frame clones and is missing some. Here the sample spans 850,000 to 1,200,000 clones, about 70% being singletons. Only one count was recorded for this clone. Its antigen is not identified. This CDR3 region has 15 residues. V lost 0 bases, J lost 1 base, and 8 bases lay in between. Germline V CDR1 and CDR2: SGHNT, YYREEE (reference sequence). Findings and limits, study-wide: Several donors showed sharing of about 4.7% of naive CD4 clonotypes.

Donors were healthy HIV-negative adults without recently reported acute infections or vaccinations. This sequence originates from a man younger than 30 in good health. Sequencing was performed on memory CD4+ T cells sorted from blood. This sample's subset: CD45RA-negative fraction. V and J are TRBV5-4 and TRBJ1-3, with D hard to call. CDR3 in amino acids: CASSLGGRSGNTIYF. The CDR3 coding sequence is TGTGCCAGCAGCTTGGGAGGGCGGTCTGGAAACACCATATATTTT.